This T cell receptor beta chain was captured by sequencing in a study of cytomegalovirus exposure and HLA in healthy donors. Study results and caveats: CMV serostatus was the sole immune exposure data available.

A remark on this clone: What it binds is not known.

Primers: 60 Vbeta forward and 13 Jbeta reverse. Using immunoSEQ multiplex PCR, the repertoire was profiled, and TCRdb retains in-frame clones only, with some absent. The sample lists around 83,000 clones, around 80% occurring once. The source of this sequence is a male donor in good health and CMV-seropositive. The sequenced sample consisted of PBMCs.

The CDR3 protein is CASSDPGLAGGPRETQYF. The CDR3 DNA sequence: TGTGCCAGCAGCGACCCGGGACTAGCGGGAGGGCCGCGGGAGACCCAGTACTTC. This chain joins TRBV2 and TRBJ2-5; 16 bases are a match to TRBD2. V lost 6 bases, J lost 5 bases, and 12 bases stayed unmatched. Germline CDR1 and CDR2: SNHLY and FYNNEI. The CDR3 consists of 18 residues. Variable domain in full (rest from reference TRBV2 and TRBJ2-5): EPEVTQTPSHQVTQMGQEVILRCVPISNHLYFYWYRQILGQKVEFLVSFYNNEISEKSEIFDDQFSVERPDGSNFTLKIRSTKLEDSAMYFCASSDPGLAGGPRETQYFGPGTRLLVL.